The T cell receptor beta chain described here comes from a study of T cell responses to AZD1222 COVID-19 vaccine. V gave up 7 bases and J gave up 6 bases; unmatched junction bases: 0. CDR1 is SGHRS, CDR2 YFSETQ, per germline. The CDR3 is 11 amino acids. This table comes from immunoSEQ multiplex PCR, and its TCRdb copy is limited to in-frame clones, with some not included. The sample contains around 110,000 clones, roughly 87% of which appear only once. The table lists this clone with a few counts. The source is an adult in good health. The sample here was peripheral blood, taken on day 0 of AZD1222 vaccination. This chain joins TRBV5-1 and TRBJ1-2; TRBD1 matches at 10 bases. The CDR3 is CASGQGDGYTF. CDR3 DNA sequence: TGCGCCAGCGGACAGGGGGATGGCTACACCTTC.